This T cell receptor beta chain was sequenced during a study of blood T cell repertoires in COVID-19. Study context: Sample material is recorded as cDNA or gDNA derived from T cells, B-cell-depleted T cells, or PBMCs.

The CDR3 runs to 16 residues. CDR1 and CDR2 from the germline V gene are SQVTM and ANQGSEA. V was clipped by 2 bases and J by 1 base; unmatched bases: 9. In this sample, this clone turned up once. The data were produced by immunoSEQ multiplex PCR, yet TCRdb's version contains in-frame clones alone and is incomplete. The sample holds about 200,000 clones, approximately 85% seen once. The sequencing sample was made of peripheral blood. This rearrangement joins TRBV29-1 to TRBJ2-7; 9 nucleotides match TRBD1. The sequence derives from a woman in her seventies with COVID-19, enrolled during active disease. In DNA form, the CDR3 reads TGCAGCGTTGAAAGGGCCGGGACAGGGCCATCCTACGAGCAGTACTTC. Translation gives CSVERAGTGPSYEQYF.